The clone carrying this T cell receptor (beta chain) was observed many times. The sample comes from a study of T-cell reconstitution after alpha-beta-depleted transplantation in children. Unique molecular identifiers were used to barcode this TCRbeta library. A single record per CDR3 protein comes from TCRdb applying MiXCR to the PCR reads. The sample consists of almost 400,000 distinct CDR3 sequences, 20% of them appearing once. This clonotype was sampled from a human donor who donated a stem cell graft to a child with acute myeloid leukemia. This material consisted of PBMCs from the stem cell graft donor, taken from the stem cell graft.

The CDR3 sequence is CASSPDLKIETQYF. CDR3 in DNA: TGTGCCAGCAGTCCGGACCTAAAAATCGAGACCCAGTACTTC. V usage is TRBV12-3 or TRBV12-4 and J usage is TRBJ2-5; no firm D call. The CDR3 is 14 residues long. V was shortened by 5 bases and J by 5 bases, with 15 bases between the two germline ends.